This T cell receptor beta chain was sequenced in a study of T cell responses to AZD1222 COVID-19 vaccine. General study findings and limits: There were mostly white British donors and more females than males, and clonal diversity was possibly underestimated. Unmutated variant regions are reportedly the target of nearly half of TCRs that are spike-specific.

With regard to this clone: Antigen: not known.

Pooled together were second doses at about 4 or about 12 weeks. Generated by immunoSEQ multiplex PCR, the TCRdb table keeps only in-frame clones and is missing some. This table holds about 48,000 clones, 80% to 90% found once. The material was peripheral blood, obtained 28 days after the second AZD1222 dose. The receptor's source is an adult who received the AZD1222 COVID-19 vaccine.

CDR3 DNA: TGTGCCATCAGCCCGGGACTCCTCGGGTCTAACTATGGCTACACCTTC. Translating it yields CAISPGLLGSNYGYTF. V is TRBV10-3 and J is TRBJ1-2; D is possibly TRBD1 (5 bases). Trimming took 6 bases from V and 0 from J, leaving 17 bases between them. This CDR3 has 16 amino acids. Germline V lookup: CDR1 ENHRY, CDR2 SYGVKD.